Here is one T cell receptor (beta chain) with its context. The entry originates in a study of blood T cell repertoires in COVID-19. For the study at large: Italy, Spain and the United States were the sources of the convalescent and acute COVID-19 samples. Sample material is recorded as cDNA or gDNA derived from T cells, B-cell-depleted T cells, or PBMCs.

The CDR3 is made up of 14 amino acids. CDR1 and CDR2 from the germline V gene are SNHLY and FYNNEI. V shed 4 bases and J shed 4 bases, with 11 bases lying between them. In the source study's methods: Reference gene primer amplification yielded estimated nucleated cell counts. TCRdb's table, derived via immunoSEQ multiplex PCR, lists solely in-frame clones and lacks some. For V, J and clone size, that table is used; D and trimming come from the DNA. The table lists some 190,000 clones, about 83% of them singletons. The V gene is TRBV2, the J gene TRBJ2-1; D may be TRBD2 (5 bases). The sequenced material came from peripheral blood. This receptor was identified in a woman aged 65 to 85 with active or convalescent COVID-19. The CDR3 loop reads CASSGGTSYNEQFF. In nucleotides, the CDR3 is TGTGCCAGCAGTGGGGGAACTAGTTACAATGAGCAGTTCTTC.